The 6 T cell receptor beta chains given below trace back to one sample, sequenced in a study of lymphopenia after photon versus proton radiotherapy. This table comes from immunoSEQ multiplex PCR, and its TCRdb copy is limited to in-frame clones, with some not included. The table records 150,000 to 200,000 clones, 80% to 90% of them present only once. The sample was peripheral blood, taken from a patient treated with photon-based radiotherapy. Receptor source: a man between 50 and 59 years old with gastric cancer.

The rearrangement uses TRBV2 and TRBJ2-5; TRBD1 agrees at 10 bases. J was trimmed by 4 bases and V by 5 bases; bases with no gene match: 4. Germline V gene data show CDR1 as SNHLY and CDR2 as FYNNEI. This CDR3 has 14 amino acids. CDR3 amino acids: CASSYGTGVETQYF. CDR3 bases: TGTGCCAGCAGTTACGGGACAGGGGTAGAGACCCAGTACTTC. Supplemented by reference TRBV2 and TRBJ2-5, the full variable domain reads EPEVTQTPSHQVTQMGQEVILRCVPISNHLYFYWYRQILGQKVEFLVSFYNNEISEKSEIFDDQFSVERPDGSNFTLKIRSTKLEDSAMYFCASSYGTGVETQYFGPGTRLLVL.

The rearrangement uses TRBV5-4 and TRBJ1-1; 7 positions match TRBD1. The CDR3 sequence is 15 residues long. With V trimmed by 4 bases and J by 1 base, 7 bases remained unmatched. Germline loops: CDR1 SGHNT, CDR2 YYREEE (reference sequence). CDR3 nucleotide sequence: TGTGCCAGCAGCCCTCGACAGGGAACGAACACTGAAGCTTTCTTT. Amino acids: CASSPRQGTNTEAFF. Full variable domain (missing parts from reference TRBV5-4 and TRBJ1-1): ETGVTQSPTHLIKTRGQQVTLRCSSQSGHNTVSWYQQALGQGPQFIFQYYREEENGRGNFPPRFSGLQFPNYSSELNVNALELDDSALYLCASSPRQGTNTEAFFGQGTRLTVV.

In its sample, this clone was seen once. The rearrangement uses TRBV2 and TRBJ2-5, with TRBD1 matching 9 bases. Losses at the gene ends were 6 bases for V and 5 bases for J; bases not matched to a gene: 7. The CDR3 runs to 14 residues. Germline V gene lookup returns CDR1 SNHLY and CDR2 FYNNEI. CDR3 region: CASRGTGWGETQYF. The CDR3, as DNA: TGTGCCAGCAGAGGGACAGGGTGGGGGGAGACCCAGTACTTC.

This sequence joins TRBV25-1 and TRBJ2-7; 9 nucleotides line up with TRBD1. CDR1 and CDR2 (germline): MGHDK, SYGVNS. V was clipped by 0 bases and J by 5 bases; unmatched bases: 5. This CDR3 is built from 15 residues. CDR3 protein: CASSEYRGQGNEQYF. CDR3 DNA sequence: TGTGCCAGCAGTGAATATCGGGGACAGGGCAACGAGCAGTACTTC.

The chain recombines TRBV5-1 with TRBJ2-3; 11 bases match TRBD2. The J segment lost 5 bases and the V segment lost 0 bases, leaving 11 bases of the junction unmatched. CDR3 length: 18 amino acids. Looked up from germline, CDR1 is SGHRS and CDR2 is YFSETQ. CDR3 loop: CASSLGLIAGGEGDTQYF. Here the CDR3 DNA reads TGCGCCAGCAGCTTGGGGTTGATAGCGGGAGGGGAAGGAGATACGCAGTATTTT.

The chain uses TRBV11-2 and TRBJ2-7; D is unclear. The V end was cut by 2 bases, the J end by 6 bases, with 14 bases between. The CDR3 is 14 amino acids. CDR1 is SGHAT and CDR2 is FQNNGV in the germline V gene. CDR3 nucleotide sequence: TGTGCCAGCAGCTTAACCTTATCCTCGGCCGAGCAGTACTTC. Translation gives CASSLTLSSAEQYF.